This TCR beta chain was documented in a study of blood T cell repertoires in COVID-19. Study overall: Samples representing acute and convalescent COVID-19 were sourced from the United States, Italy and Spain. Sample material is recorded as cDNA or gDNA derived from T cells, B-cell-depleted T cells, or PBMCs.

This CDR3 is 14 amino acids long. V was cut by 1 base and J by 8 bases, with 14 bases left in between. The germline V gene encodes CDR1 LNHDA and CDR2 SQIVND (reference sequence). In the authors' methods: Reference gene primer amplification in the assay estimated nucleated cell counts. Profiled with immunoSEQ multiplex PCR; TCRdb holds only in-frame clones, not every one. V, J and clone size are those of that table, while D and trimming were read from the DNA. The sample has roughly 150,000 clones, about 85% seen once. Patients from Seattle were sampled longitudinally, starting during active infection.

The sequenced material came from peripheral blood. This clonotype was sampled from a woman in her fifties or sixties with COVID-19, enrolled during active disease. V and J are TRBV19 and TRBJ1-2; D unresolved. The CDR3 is CASSIVNPSGGYTF. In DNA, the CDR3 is TGTGCCAGTAGTATAGTGAACCCGTCGGGAGGCTACACCTTC.